The rows below give T cell receptor beta chains drawn from one sample of a study of blood T cell repertoires in COVID-19. Clones were read by immunoSEQ multiplex PCR, and TCRdb kept only the in-frame ones, dropping some. The sample lists 150,000 or so clones, approximately 84% seen once, with about 5.3% in the top ten. What was sequenced was PBMCs or T cells enriched from blood (not recorded which). The receptor source for this set is a woman between 40 and 50 years old with acute COVID-19. The CDR3 runs from the conserved cysteine through the conserved F or W. Fields, in order: V gene, clone size, J gene, D gene, CDR3 protein, CDR3 DNA. D genes are given only for firm matches. Clone size, where shown, is once, few, many, or a class for clones that have expanded.

V: TRBV9
size: -
J: TRBJ2-2
D: TRBD1
CDR3: CASSVEPGGNTGELFF
DNA: TGTGCCAGCAGCGTAGAACCAGGGGGCAACACCGGGGAGCTGTTTTTT

V: TRBV15
size: -
J: TRBJ2-2
D: -
CDR3: CATSKGEDTGELFF
DNA: TGTGCCACCAGCAAAGGGGAAGACACCGGGGAGCTGTTTTTT

V: TRBV29-1
size: -
J: TRBJ2-1
D: -
CDR3: CSVEWVGSTRYNEQFF
DNA: TGCAGCGTTGAATGGGTAGGGTCGACTAGATACAATGAGCAGTTCTTC

V: TRBV10-3
size: -
J: TRBJ2-3
D: -
CDR3: CAIGGWGTSTDTQYF
DNA: TGTGCCATCGGGGGGTGGGGAACTTCCACAGATACGCAGTATTTT

V: TRBV20-1
size: -
J: TRBJ2-1
D: -
CDR3: CSVSRDEQFF
DNA: TGCAGTGTTTCCCGTGATGAGCAGTTCTTC

V: TRBV12-5
size: few
J: TRBJ2-5
D: TRBD1
CDR3: CASGTDRGETQYF
DNA: TGTGCTAGTGGTACTGACAGGGGGGAGACCCAGTACTTC

V: TRBV7-9
size: -
J: TRBJ1-4
D: TRBD1
CDR3: CASSPPGQGVINEKLFF
DNA: TGTGCCAGCAGTCCCCCGGGACAGGGCGTCATTAATGAAAAACTGTTTTTT

V: TRBV3-1/TRBV3-2
size: -
J: TRBJ2-2
D: -
CDR3: CASSQGGKQAGELFF
DNA: TGTGCCAGCAGCCAAGGGGGCAAACAAGCCGGGGAGCTGTTTTTT

V: TRBV24-1
size: -
J: TRBJ1-2
D: TRBD1
CDR3: CATSDLLTGKGYTF
DNA: TGTGCCACCAGTGATTTGTTGACAGGGAAGGGCTACACCTTC

V: TRBV4-2
size: -
J: TRBJ2-1
D: -
CDR3: CASSQGLTSYNEQFF
DNA: TGTGCCAGCAGCCAAGGGCTGACTAGCTACAATGAGCAGTTCTTC

V: TRBV7-9
size: -
J: TRBJ1-2
D: -
CDR3: CASSLEAPTGGYTF
DNA: TGTGCCAGCAGCTTAGAGGCACCCACGGGGGGCTACACCTTC

V: TRBV27
size: once
J: TRBJ2-1
D: TRBD2
CDR3: CASSFAGGPHNEQFF
DNA: TGTGCCAGCAGTTTTGCGGGAGGGCCGCACAATGAGCAGTTCTTC

V: TRBV25-1
size: few
J: TRBJ1-2
D: TRBD1
CDR3: CASSAPGQGAFGYTF
DNA: TGTGCCAGCAGTGCGCCGGGACAGGGGGCATTTGGCTACACCTTC

V: TRBV30
size: once
J: TRBJ2-1
D: -
CDR3: CAWSAGGLSNEQFF
DNA: TGTGCCTGGAGTGCGGGTGGGTTGAGCAATGAGCAGTTCTTC

V: TRBV7-6
size: -
J: TRBJ1-5
D: -
CDR3: CASSPGTGNNQPQHF
DNA: TGTGCCAGCAGCCCGGGTACAGGGAATAATCAGCCCCAGCATTTT

V: TRBV9
size: once
J: TRBJ2-1
D: TRBD2
CDR3: CASSGTRGNEQFF
DNA: TGTGCCTCCTCCGGGACTAGGGGCAATGAGCAGTTCTTC

V: TRBV19
size: -
J: TRBJ2-3
D: -
CDR3: CASSNPGTPSTDTQYF
DNA: TGTGCCAGTAGTAATCCAGGCACCCCTAGCACAGATACGCAGTATTTT